Shown below are 12 T cell receptor beta chains from a single sample sequenced in a study of patients and donors after allogeneic stem cell transplantation. TCRdb itself ran the RT-PCR reads through MiXCR, one entry per CDR3 protein. In the table there are some 150,000 distinct CDR3 sequences, about two fifths of which are singletons. Sample: blood, either unsorted or a sorted T cell fraction (not recorded which). The receptors shown here come from a human donor who was either an allogeneic HSCT recipient or a stem cell or donor lymphocyte infusion donor (not recorded which). It is not recorded whose cells these are; they may come from a transplant donor.

The chain recombines TRBV7-8 with TRBJ1-2; possibly TRBD1 for D (6 bases). This CDR3 has 14 residues. V dropped 3 bases and J dropped 4 bases, with 12 bases sitting between them. Germline CDR1 SGHVS, CDR2 FQNEAQ. CDR3 loop: CASSFRGLGYGYTF. CDR3 DNA: TGTGCCAGCAGCTTCCGGGGGCTAGGCTATGGCTACACCTTC.

The rearrangement links TRBV12-3 or TRBV12-4 to TRBJ1-1, with D perhaps matching TRBD1 (5 bases). V was pared by 6 bases and J by 0 bases, with 20 bases between. This CDR3 comprises 17 residues. This chain's CDR3 is CASRPGVRGWMNTEAFF. In DNA, the CDR3 is TGTGCCAGCAGACCCGGGGTGAGGGGATGGATGAACACTGAAGCTTTCTTT.

This clonotype was counted between two and nine times. The chain employs TRBV7-2 and TRBJ1-2; D perhaps matches TRBD1 (5 bases). V was pared by 6 bases and J by 1 base, with 18 bases between. CDR3 length: 16 residues. Germline values: CDR1 SGHTA, CDR2 FQGNSA. The DNA for the CDR3 is TGTGCCAGCAGTCCGGGTAGCAGGGAGGGTAACTATGGCTACACCTTC. This codes for CASSPGSREGNYGYTF.

This chain links TRBV12-3 or TRBV12-4 with TRBJ1-5; unclear D gene. This CDR3 contains 16 residues. V was shortened by 6 bases and J by 1 base, with 16 bases between the two germline ends. In DNA form, the CDR3 reads TGTGCCAGCAGCCCTACAGCTCCCCGGAGCAATCAGCCCCAGCATTTT. Amino acids: CASSPTAPRSNQPQHF.

The rearrangement joins TRBV20-1 to TRBJ2-2, with D possibly matching TRBD1 (6 bases). This CDR3 region has 12 residues. V was shortened by 5 bases and J by 6 bases, with 10 bases between the two germline ends. From germline, CDR1 is DFQATT and CDR2 SNEGSKA (reference sequence). The CDR3 sequence: CSAVQGAGELFF. The CDR3, as DNA: TGCAGTGCTGTACAGGGTGCCGGGGAGCTGTTTTTT.

The chain employs TRBV12-3 or TRBV12-4 and TRBJ2-3; TRBD1 aligns across 10 bases. The junction had 3 bases not matched to a gene; V was cut back by 1 base and J by 5 bases. The CDR3 loop spans 15 amino acids. The CDR3 DNA reads TGTGCCAGCAGTTTAGGGACAGGGGGTATAGATACGCAGTATTTT. This encodes CASSLGTGGIDTQYF.

This clonotype appeared once. For the CDR3, the DNA is TGCGCCAGCAGCTTAGCCAGCACTGAAGCTTTCTTT. Encoded protein: CASSLASTEAFF. The chain couples TRBV5-1 to TRBJ1-1; no firm D call. The germline V gene encodes CDR1 SGHRS and CDR2 YFSETQ. The CDR3 runs 12 residues. The germline V and J ends were trimmed by 2 bases and 4 bases, with 6 bases remaining between them.

In nucleotides, the CDR3 is TGTGCCAGCAGCCCGGGGAGCTCGCGAGCTTTCTTT. This sequence encodes CASSPGSSRAFF. The chain joins TRBV6-5 to TRBJ1-1; D unclear. CDR3 length: 12 residues. V was cut by 6 bases and J by 10 bases, with 15 bases left in between. The V gene's germline CDR1 is MNHEY and CDR2 SVGAGI.

This clonotype was seen only a few times. The chain recombines TRBV6-6 with TRBJ1-5; no definite D call. The CDR3 totals 12 residues. Trimming took 2 bases from V and 6 from J, leaving 5 bases between them. Per the germline V gene, CDR1 is MNHNY and CDR2 is SVGAGI (reference sequence). CDR3 DNA: TGTGCCAGCAGTTACGCGGGTCAGCCCCAGCATTTT. It encodes CASSYAGQPQHF.

This clonotype was observed a handful of times. The rearrangement links TRBV12-3 or TRBV12-4 to TRBJ2-1; a possible D gene is TRBD1 (5 bases). Trimming removed 3 bases from V and 0 bases from J, with 21 bases in between. The CDR3 runs 19 residues. CDR3 sequence (DNA): TGTGCCAGCAGTTTTAGTCCAGAGCAGGGTGTTAGCTCCTACAATGAGCAGTTCTTC. Translated, it gives CASSFSPEQGVSSYNEQFF.

V is TRBV24-1 and J is TRBJ2-1; 7 bases fit TRBD2. Germline V gene lookup returns CDR1 KGHDR and CDR2 SFDVKD. The CDR3 extends over 16 amino acids. Trimming at V came to 4 bases and at J to 5 bases, leaving 10 bases not matched to a gene. CDR3 region: CATSEGGPPPHNEQFF. In nucleotides, the CDR3 is TGTGCCACCAGTGAGGGAGGGCCACCGCCCCACAATGAGCAGTTCTTC.

The chain has TRBV7-9 and TRBJ1-6, with TRBD1 matching over 8 bases. Germline loops: CDR1 SEHNR, CDR2 FQNEAQ (reference sequence). The CDR3 contains 17 residues. Germline trimming cut 4 bases from V and 1 base from J; bases unmatched to any gene: 6. The DNA of the CDR3 is TGTGCCAGCAGCTCCCCGACAGGGGAGTCCTATAATTCACCCCTCCACTTT. This gives the protein CASSSPTGESYNSPLHF. The variable domain in full, completed from reference TRBV7-9 and TRBJ1-6, reads DTGVSQNPRHKITKRGQNVTFRCDPISEHNRLYWYRQTLGQGPEFLTYFQNEAQLEKSRLLSDRFSAERPKGSFSTLEIQRTEQGDSAMYLCASSSPTGESYNSPLHFGNGTRLTVT.